Listed below are T cell receptor beta chains from one sample, sequenced in a study of shared clonotypes between healthy human individuals. Profiling relied on immunoSEQ multiplex PCR, and the TCRdb table lists in-frame clones only, not all of them. Of a few hundred thousand clones listed, over 60% were seen once; the top ten hold 11%. The specimen was memory CD4+ T cells sorted from blood. The receptors here all came from a man aged 25 to 40 in good health. Both conserved end residues are part of each CDR3. The order of the fields is J gene, V gene, CDR3 length, clone size, CDR3 protein. Clone size is not always given. Where it is, it says once, few, many or a class for expanded clones.

TRBJ2-1,TRBV7-9,17,NA,CASSRSGLAGRNNEQFF
TRBJ1-2,TRBV19,14,NA,CASTDPGQARGYTF
TRBJ2-1,TRBV5-4,16,once,CASSLDGRAFYNEQFF
TRBJ1-1,TRBV7-9,12,NA,CASSTLNTEAFF
TRBJ2-5,TRBV19,15,NA,CASSIGRRQQETQYF
TRBJ2-1,TRBV11-3,16,NA,CASSPRVAGPYNEQFF
TRBJ2-7,TRBV6-1,13,NA,CASSNGVYYEQYF
TRBJ2-3,TRBV21-1,14,NA,CASSRTIRIDTQYF
TRBJ2-1,TRBV28,14,NA,CASSLMLGQNEQFF
TRBJ2-7,TRBV6-5,14,few,CASRGVGRSYEQYF
TRBJ1-1,TRBV25-1,13,NA,CASSESGQGWAFF
TRBJ1-1,TRBV29-1,13,NA,CSVGTRRVIEAFF
TRBJ1-1,TRBV29-1,11,NA,CSVGTDLEAFF
TRBJ1-4,TRBV25-1,14,NA,CASSARRAEGKLFF
TRBJ2-7,TRBV27,13,NA,CASSSEAGVEQYF
TRBJ2-3,TRBV19,18,NA,CASTSYGGPRGNTDTQYF
TRBJ2-7,TRBV21-1,14,NA,CASSKGDPYYEQYF
TRBJ1-1,TRBV2,14,NA,CASSEKYLNTEAFF
TRBJ2-2,TRBV10-1,14,many,CASSSTGTTGELFF
TRBJ2-5,TRBV2,12,NA,CASIGEQETQYF
TRBJ2-7,TRBV28,16,NA,CASSLWAGQGAYEQYF
TRBJ2-7,TRBV2,13,few,CASSVSGVYEQYF
TRBJ2-3,TRBV7-9,12,NA,CASSRSTDTQYF
TRBJ1-1,TRBV28,16,NA,CASSSRAAGYNTEAFF
TRBJ2-7,TRBV18,12,NA,CASSQRGYEQYF
TRBJ2-7,TRBV27,14,NA,CASSSRDRSSEQYF
TRBJ2-2,TRBV5-1,15,NA,CASKSNSMNTGELFF
TRBJ2-1,TRBV6-4,15,once,CASSDDSRPYNEQFF
TRBJ2-7,TRBV15,15,NA,CATSADNLLEEVQYF
TRBJ2-3,TRBV6-5,15,few,CASTGTSESTDTQYF
TRBJ1-2,TRBV18,17,NA,CASSPGVGQGGAYGYTF
TRBJ2-1,TRBV2,15,NA,CASRLLRGDGSEQFF
TRBJ1-4,TRBV2,12,NA,CASMRGGEKLFF
TRBJ2-2,TRBV19,15,NA,CASSMVGANTGELFF
TRBJ1-2,TRBV6-1,15,NA,CASHSPGQPLHGYTF
TRBJ2-7,TRBV18,12,many,CASSPSRVEQYF
TRBJ2-7,TRBV2,15,NA,CASMDGSGRAYEQYF
TRBJ1-1,TRBV6-1,11,few,CASRRDTEAFF
TRBJ2-3,TRBV18,15,few,CASSPRSQSTDTQYF
TRBJ2-7,TRBV27,13,NA,CASSLELGYEQYF
TRBJ2-2,TRBV18,14,NA,CASSKQGNTGELFF